The 21 T cell receptor beta chains below were found in one sample sequenced in a study of OX40 agonist ivuxolimab in advanced cancers. Profiling relied on immunoSEQ multiplex PCR, and the TCRdb table lists in-frame clones only, not all of them. The sample has tens of thousands of clones, about 85% seen once. The sample was CD4+ or CD8+ T cells sorted from blood, taken in a trial of the OX40 agonist ivuxolimab. These receptors all come from an adult with an advanced solid tumor such as melanoma, head and neck, liver or kidney cancer.

This clone was detected only a few times. At one boundary the junction diverges from the germline segment, which might be a read error. The chain joins TRBV25-1 to TRBJ2-5; 7 bases fit TRBD2. The CDR3 is 15 amino acids. Germline loops: CDR1 MGHDK, CDR2 SYGVNS. Here the CDR3 reads CASSESRGVQEAQYF. DNA of the CDR3: TGTGCCAGCAGTGAATCACGGGGGGTCCAAGAGGCCCAGTACTTC.

This chain links TRBV20-1 with TRBJ1-1; D is undetermined. The CDR3 has 11 residues. In germline, CDR1 is DFQATT, CDR2 SNEGSKA (reference sequence). CDR3 residues: CSANRARQAFF. The CDR3 coding sequence is TGCAGCGCCAATAGGGCCCGACAAGCTTTCTTT.

The chain couples TRBV4-2 to TRBJ1-5; TRBD1 matches at 11 bases. The CDR3 has 16 amino acids. CDR1 is LGHNA and CDR2 is YNFKEQ in the germline V gene. Germline trimming cut 1 base from V and 7 bases from J; bases unmatched to any gene: 6. Here the CDR3 reads CASSQVGTGGNQPQHF. The CDR3 DNA reads TGTGCCAGCAGCCAAGTGGGGACAGGGGGTAACCAGCCCCAGCATTTT.

V and J are TRBV7-3 and TRBJ2-2; D might be TRBD2 (5 bases). The CDR3 has 14 amino acids. Trimming removed 5 bases from V and 5 bases from J, with 12 bases in between. Germline CDR1 reads SGHTA; CDR2 reads FQGTGA. CDR3 DNA sequence: TGTGCCAGCAGCCCATATGGCGGGACCGGGGAGCTGTTTTTT. Its protein product is CASSPYGGTGELFF.

This chain connects TRBV7-2 to TRBJ1-3; the match to TRBD1 covers 9 bases. V lost 6 bases and J lost 4; bases outside the gene matches: 1. There are 13 residues in the CDR3. Germline lookup yields CDR1 SGHTA and CDR2 FQGNSA. The CDR3 coding sequence is TGTGCCAGCAGGGACAGGGGAGGAAACACCATATATTTT. The encoded protein is CASRDRGGNTIYF.

The V and J genes are TRBV7-8 and TRBJ1-2; weak D call: TRBD1 (6 bases). CDR1 SGHVS and CDR2 FQNEAQ come from the germline V gene. This CDR3 contains 17 residues. V was shortened by 2 bases and J by 3 bases, with 19 bases between the two germline ends. DNA of the CDR3: TGTGCCAGCAGCTTAATGGGGGTACAGGGCACCGACTATGGCTACACCTTC. This encodes CASSLMGVQGTDYGYTF.

V gene TRBV11-2 combines with J gene TRBJ2-7, with D perhaps assigned TRBD1 or TRBD2 (5 bases each). Trimming left V 1 base short and J 4 bases short, with 11 bases between. Per the germline V gene, CDR1 is SGHAT and CDR2 is FQNNGV. The CDR3 sequence is 14 residues long. The CDR3 loop reads CASSLGGWFYEQYF. The CDR3 DNA reads TGTGCCAGCAGCTTAGGGGGGTGGTTTTACGAGCAGTACTTC.

This chain links TRBV19 with TRBJ2-3, with D unresolved. The CDR3 is 11 residues long. Germline V gene sequence: CDR1 LNHDA, CDR2 SQIVND (reference sequence). Trimming stripped 2 bases from V and 8 bases from J, with 5 bases between. The CDR3 here is CASSIRATQYF. CDR3 sequence (DNA): TGTGCCAGTAGTATACGGGCTACGCAGTATTTT.

This chain uses TRBV7-9 with TRBJ2-3, with TRBD2 as a possible D gene (6 bases). Trimming shortened V by 3 bases and J by 4 bases, and 14 bases separated the two germline ends. Germline loops: CDR1 SEHNR, CDR2 FQNEAQ (reference sequence). The CDR3 sequence is 15 residues long. The CDR3 spells CASSLGGGYPDTQYF. DNA of the CDR3: TGTGCCAGCAGCTTGGGAGGAGGGTATCCAGATACGCAGTATTTT.

This chain connects TRBV19 to TRBJ1-2; D possibly corresponds to TRBD1 (5 bases). Germline V gene data show CDR1 as LNHDA and CDR2 as SQIVND (reference sequence). The V and J ends lost 4 bases and 8 bases respectively, with 17 bases between them. The CDR3 is 14 residues long. CDR3 residues: CASSSDTGSWGYTF. CDR3 in DNA: TGTGCCAGTAGTAGCGACACAGGCTCGTGGGGCTACACCTTC. The complete variable domain, with remaining parts taken from reference TRBV19 and TRBJ1-2, reads DGGITQSPKYLFRKEGQNVTLSCEQNLNHDAMYWYRQDPGQGLRLIYYSQIVNDFQKGDIAEGYSVSREKKESFPLTVTSAQKNPTAFYLCASSSDTGSWGYTFGSGTRLTVV.

This chain's CDR3 is CASSLRGLAGASNEQFF. The DNA for the CDR3 is TGTGCCAGCAGCTTGAGAGGACTAGCGGGGGCTTCCAATGAGCAGTTCTTC. The chain has TRBV5-4 and TRBJ2-1, with 13 bases aligning to TRBD2. Losses at the gene ends were 1 base for V and 6 bases for J; bases not matched to a gene: 7. The CDR3 length is 17 residues. Germline values: CDR1 SGHNT, CDR2 YYREEE (reference sequence).

V usage is TRBV27 and J usage is TRBJ1-6; 8 bases match TRBD1. After removal of 5 bases from V and 6 bases from J, the junction contained 0 bases not matched to a gene. The germline V gene has CDR1 MNHEY and CDR2 SMNVEV (reference sequence). This CDR3 comprises 13 residues. CDR3 sequence reads: CASSGQGNSPLHF. The CDR3 nucleotides are TGTGCCAGCAGTGGACAGGGTAATTCACCCCTCCACTTT.

This clone is medium-sized in the sample. The gene calls are TRBV2 and TRBJ2-5; D ambiguous. CDR3 length equals 17 residues. V was shortened by 4 bases and J by 1 base, with 19 bases between the two germline ends. Germline V gene sequence: CDR1 SNHLY, CDR2 FYNNEI. CDR3 sequence (DNA): TGTGCCAGCAGTGTAGGCGGCAGTCTTACCCGCCAAGAGACCCAGTACTTC. Amino acids: CASSVGGSLTRQETQYF.

The chain couples TRBV5-6 to TRBJ1-6; D gene ambiguous. The germline V and J ends were trimmed by 0 bases and 6 bases, with 13 bases remaining between them. This CDR3 is 16 amino acids long. Germline V gene sequence: CDR1 SGHDT, CDR2 YYEEEE. The CDR3 region has the DNA TGTGCCAGCAGCTTGGGGCCTACTCGGACTAATTCACCCCTCCACTTT. It yields the protein CASSLGPTRTNSPLHF.

This sequence joins TRBV10-1 and TRBJ2-1; 11 bases align to TRBD1. This CDR3 is 13 amino acids long. The germline gives CDR1 WNHNN, CDR2 SYGVQD (reference sequence). The J segment lost 9 bases and the V segment lost 7 bases, leaving 5 bases of the junction unmatched. The CDR3 is CASTRTGGGEQFF. The DNA of the CDR3 is TGCGCCAGCACCCGGACAGGGGGCGGTGAGCAGTTCTTC.

V and J are TRBV19 and TRBJ2-7; TRBD1 matches 9 bases. Germline CDR1 reads LNHDA; CDR2 reads SQIVND (reference sequence). Unmatched junction bases numbered 4, after V lost 7 bases and J lost 3 bases. The CDR3 is made up of 13 amino acids. The CDR3 protein is CASTKGQGYEQYF. CDR3 nucleotides: TGTGCCAGTACGAAGGGACAGGGCTACGAGCAGTACTTC.

V is TRBV12-5 and J is TRBJ2-2; TRBD2 is a possible D gene (5 bases). The CDR3 contains 15 residues. V lost 1 base and J lost 0, with 6 bases in between. The V gene's germline CDR1 is LGHNT and CDR2 FRNRAP. The CDR3, as DNA: TGTGCTAGTGGTTTGGGCGGGTCGAACACCGGGGAGCTGTTTTTT. It encodes CASGLGGSNTGELFF.

This chain joins TRBV11-3 and TRBJ2-5; no clear D. Judging by the DNA end, TRBJ2-7 fits better; the J call may be wrong. The CDR3 extends over 14 amino acids. The germline V gene has CDR1 SGHNT and CDR2 YENEEA. The CDR3 loop reads CASSSSDGPYEQYF. The CDR3 DNA sequence: TGTGCCAGCAGCTCCTCAGACGGACCCTACGAGCAGTACTTC.

The chain links TRBV5-1 to TRBJ1-2, with D unclear. CDR3 length equals 12 residues. Between the trimmed V and J ends, which lost 8 bases and 1 base, there was a span of 9 bases. CDR1 and CDR2 from the germline V gene are SGHRS and YFSETQ. In nucleotides, the CDR3 is TGCGCCAGTGGGCTACTTAACTATGGCTACACCTTC. Its protein product is CASGLLNYGYTF.

The chain is built from TRBV5-5 and TRBJ1-2; D call uncertain. Trimming left V 4 bases short and J 4 bases short, with 11 bases between. This CDR3 comprises 13 residues. Germline CDR1 is SGHKS and CDR2 is YYEKEE (reference sequence). CDR3 region: CASSEVSGYGYTF. The CDR3 coding sequence is TGTGCCAGCAGCGAGGTTTCCGGCTATGGCTACACCTTC.

The V gene is TRBV27, the J gene TRBJ2-5; the match to TRBD2 covers 8 bases. This CDR3 spans 16 amino acids. Germline V gene data show CDR1 as MNHEY and CDR2 as SMNVEV (reference sequence). The trim removed 5 bases at V and 6 bases at J, leaving 14 bases unmatched. CDR3 bases: TGTGCCAGCAGTCCAGGACTAGCTTGGAGTGGGCAGACCCAGTACTTC. Its translation is CASSPGLAWSGQTQYF.